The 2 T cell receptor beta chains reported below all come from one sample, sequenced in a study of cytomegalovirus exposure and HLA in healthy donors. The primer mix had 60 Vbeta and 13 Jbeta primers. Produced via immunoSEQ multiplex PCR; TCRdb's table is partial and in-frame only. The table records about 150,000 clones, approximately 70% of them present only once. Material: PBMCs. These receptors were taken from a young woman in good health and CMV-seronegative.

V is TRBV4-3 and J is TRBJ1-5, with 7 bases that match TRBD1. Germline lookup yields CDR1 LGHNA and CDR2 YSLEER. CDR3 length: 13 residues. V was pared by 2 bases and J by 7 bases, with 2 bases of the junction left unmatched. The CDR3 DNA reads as TGCGCCAGCAGCCAAAACAGGGGCCAGCCCCAGCATTTT. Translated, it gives CASSQNRGQPQHF.

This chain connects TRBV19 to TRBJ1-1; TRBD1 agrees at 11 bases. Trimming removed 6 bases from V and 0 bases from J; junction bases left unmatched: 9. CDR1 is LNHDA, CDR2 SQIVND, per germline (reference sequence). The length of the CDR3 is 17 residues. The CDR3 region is CASSRDGTGGMNTEAFF. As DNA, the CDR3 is TGTGCCAGTAGCAGAGACGGGACAGGGGGTATGAACACTGAAGCTTTCTTT.